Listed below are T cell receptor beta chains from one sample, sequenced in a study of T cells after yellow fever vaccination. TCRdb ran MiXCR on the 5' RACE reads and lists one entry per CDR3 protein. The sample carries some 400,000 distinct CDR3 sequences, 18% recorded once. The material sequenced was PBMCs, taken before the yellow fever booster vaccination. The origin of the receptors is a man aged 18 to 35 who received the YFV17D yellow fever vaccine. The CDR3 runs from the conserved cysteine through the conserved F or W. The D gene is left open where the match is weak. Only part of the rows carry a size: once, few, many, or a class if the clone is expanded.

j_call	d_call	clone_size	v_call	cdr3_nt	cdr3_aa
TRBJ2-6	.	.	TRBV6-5	TGTGCCAGCATTTCGCACTCTGGGGCCAACGTCCTGACTTTC	CASISHSGANVLTF
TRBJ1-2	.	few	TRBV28	TGTGCCAGCAGTTTAGGCAGGTCCTTCCGGACGGGGGGTAATGGCTACACCTTC	CASSLGRSFRTGGNGYTF
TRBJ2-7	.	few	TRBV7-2	TGTGCCAGCAGCTTAATGGGCCTCGAGCAGTACTTC	CASSLMGLEQYF
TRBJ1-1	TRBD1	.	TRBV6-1	TGTGCCAGCCAAATGCAGGGGGACACTGAAGCTTTCTTT	CASQMQGDTEAFF
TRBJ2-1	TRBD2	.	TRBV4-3	TGCGCCAGCAGCCACCAATCGACTAGCGGCAATGAGCAGTTCTTC	CASSHQSTSGNEQFF
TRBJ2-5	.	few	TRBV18	TGTGCCAGCACAGAATCAGAAGAGACCCAGTACTTC	CASTESEETQYF
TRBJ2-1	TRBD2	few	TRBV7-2	TGTGCCAGCAGCTTAAGGGAAGCGGGGGGGACACACAATGAGCAGTTCTTC	CASSLREAGGTHNEQFF
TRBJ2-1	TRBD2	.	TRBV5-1	TGCGCCAGCAGCCCCTCCGGCGGGGGGGCGGTTAATGAGCAGTTCTTC	CASSPSGGGAVNEQFF
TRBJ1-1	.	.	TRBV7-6	TGTGCCAGCAGCCCGTTAAGCGACAATTCCAGGGACACTGAAGCTTTCTTT	CASSPLSDNSRDTEAFF
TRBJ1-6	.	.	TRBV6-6	TGTGCCAGCAGTTCGCGGGGGCGCAGGAATTCACCCCTCCACTTT	CASSSRGRRNSPLHF
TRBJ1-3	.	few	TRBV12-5	TGTGCTAGTGGTTCCATCGGGGGGCGCGGAAACACCATATATTTT	CASGSIGGRGNTIYF
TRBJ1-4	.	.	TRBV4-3	TGCGCCAGCAGCCAAGATCCAACAACTAATGAAAAACTGTTTTTT	CASSQDPTTNEKLFF
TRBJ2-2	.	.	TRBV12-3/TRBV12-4	TGTGCCAGCAGTTCCCACAGCCCCGGGGAGCTGTTTTTT	CASSSHSPGELFF
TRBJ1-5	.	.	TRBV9	TGTGCCAGCAGCGTAGGGGTGGACCCGGGAAATCAGCCCCAGCATTTT	CASSVGVDPGNQPQHF
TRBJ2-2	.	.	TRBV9	TGTGCCAGCAGCGTAGATGGCCCAACCGGGGAGCTGTTTTTT	CASSVDGPTGELFF
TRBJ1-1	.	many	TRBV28	TGTGCCAGCAGTTTATTGGGGACGGGGGAATTAGCTTTCTTT	CASSLLGTGELAFF
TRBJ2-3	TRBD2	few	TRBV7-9	TGTGCCAGCAGCTTAGGGTCCGGGAGGACCACAGATACGCAGTATTTT	CASSLGSGRTTDTQYF
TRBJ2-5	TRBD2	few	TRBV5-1	TGCGCCAGCAGCTTGGCCGCGCGGGGGGGCCTAGAGACCCAGTACTTC	CASSLAARGGLETQYF
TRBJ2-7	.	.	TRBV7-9	TGTGCCAGCAGCTATACAGACTACGAGCAGTACTTC	CASSYTDYEQYF
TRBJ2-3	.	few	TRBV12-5	TGTGCTAGTGGTTTGCACACCACAGATACGCAGTATTTT	CASGLHTTDTQYF
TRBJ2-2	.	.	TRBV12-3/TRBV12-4	TGTGCCAGCAGTTTAAGCGTGGACGGGGAGCTGTTTTTT	CASSLSVDGELFF
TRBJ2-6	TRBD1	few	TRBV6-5	TGTGCCAGCAGTGGACAGGCGATCTCTGGGGCCAACGTCCTGACTTTC	CASSGQAISGANVLTF
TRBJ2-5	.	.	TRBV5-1	TGCGCCAGCAGCTTGGGTCGAAACCAAGAGACCCAGTACTTC	CASSLGRNQETQYF